The next 26 T cell receptor beta chains were all read from a single sample in a study of CD8+CD57+ T cells in acquired aplastic anemia. CD8+CD57+ cell expansion had been shown by flow cytometry in patients chosen for sequencing. CDR3 and TCR beta VDJ profiling relied on genomic DNA as the template. From the reads, TCRdb called clonotypes with MiXCR, one entry per CDR3 protein. Among 250,000 or so distinct CDR3 sequences listed, around 45% were seen once. The sample consisted of sorted CD4+, CD8+, or CD8+CD57+ T cells (not recorded which) from PBMCs. The receptors come from a human donor with aplastic anemia.

The V and J genes are TRBV29-1 and TRBJ2-3; tentatively, D is TRBD2 (5 bases). V dropped 3 bases and J dropped 0 bases, with 10 bases sitting between them. The CDR3 has 14 amino acids. Germline loops: CDR1 SQVTM, CDR2 ANQGSEA. The CDR3: CSVDSGGSTDTQYF. CDR3 sequence (DNA): TGCAGCGTTGACTCGGGCGGGAGCACAGATACGCAGTATTTT.

This clonotype was recorded once. The rearrangement joins TRBV20-1 to TRBJ2-7, with 8 bases matching TRBD1. CDR3 length: 15 amino acids. The trim removed 3 bases at V and 0 bases at J, leaving 7 bases unmatched. Germline CDR1 DFQATT, CDR2 SNEGSKA (reference sequence). The CDR3 nucleotides are TGCAGTGCTAGCCGACAGGGGTCGACCTCCTACGAGCAGTACTTC. Translated: CSASRQGSTSYEQYF.

This chain joins TRBV20-1 and TRBJ2-7, with 12 nucleotides matching TRBD2. Trimming removed 0 bases from V and 6 bases from J; junction bases left unmatched: 12. CDR1 DFQATT and CDR2 SNEGSKA come from the germline V gene (reference sequence). The CDR3 length is 17 residues. The CDR3 DNA is TGCAGTGCTAGAGACCCCTCGACTAGCGGGAGTTCCCGCGAGCAGTACTTC. It yields the protein CSARDPSTSGSSREQYF.

The rearrangement uses TRBV9 and TRBJ2-1; 10 bases match TRBD2. J was trimmed by 9 bases and V by 0 bases; bases with no gene match: 9. Germline values: CDR1 SGDLS, CDR2 YYNGEE. This CDR3 has 16 residues. The CDR3, as DNA: TGTGCCAGCAGCGTAGGAGCGGGAGGGCCCCACATTGAGCAGTTCTTC. As protein: CASSVGAGGPHIEQFF. Full variable domain (remainder filled in from reference TRBV9 and TRBJ2-1): DSGVTQTPKHLITATGQRVTLRCSPRSGDLSVYWYQQSLDQGLQFLIQYYNGEERAKGNILERFSAQQFPDLHSELNLSSLELGDSALYFCASSVGAGGPHIEQFFGPGTRLTVL.

This clonotype occurred many times. This chain joins TRBV19 and TRBJ1-1; 7 nucleotides agree with TRBD1. CDR3 length equals 15 residues. V lost 4 bases and J lost 0; bases outside the gene matches: 5. Germline CDR1 and CDR2: LNHDA and SQIVND (reference sequence). CDR3 bases: TGTGCCAGTAGTACCAGGGGGGGAGTGAACACTGAAGCTTTCTTT. Protein: CASSTRGGVNTEAFF.

J is TRBJ1-5 and V is TRBV5-1; D gene ambiguous. This CDR3 has 15 residues. CDR1 and CDR2 from the germline V gene are SGHRS and YFSETQ. V gave up 0 bases and J gave up 0 bases, with 7 bases separating them. The CDR3, as DNA: TGCGCCAGCAGCTTGGGGGTCAATAGCAATCAGCCCCAGCATTTT. It yields the protein CASSLGVNSNQPQHF.

With regard to this clonotype: One end of the junction is discordant with germline, which a read error may explain. This chain's CDR3 is CASSVGATGGRNGQFF. CDR3 DNA sequence: TGTGCCAGCAGCGTAGGAGCGACCGGAGGGAGGAATGGGCAGTTCTTC. This chain uses TRBV7-3 with TRBJ2-1; TRBD2 might be the D (6 bases). CDR1 and CDR2 (germline): SGHTA, FQGTGA. This CDR3 has 16 residues.

Note on this clonotype: Compared with germline, one end of the junction differs, possibly owing to a read error. This chain's CDR3 is CASSYGSYERSF. The CDR3, as DNA: TGTGCCAGTAGTTACGGCTCCTACGAGCGGTCCTTC. The gene calls are TRBV19 and TRBJ2-7, with D maybe TRBD2 (5 bases). This CDR3 has 12 amino acids. Germline V gene sequence: CDR1 LNHDA, CDR2 SQIVND (reference sequence).

The chain joins TRBV7-3 to TRBJ2-1; 11 bases agree with TRBD2. Looked up from germline, CDR1 is SGHTA and CDR2 is FQGTGA. This CDR3 is built from 16 residues. V lost 0 bases and J lost 4; bases outside the gene matches: 2. CDR3 DNA sequence: TGTGCCAGCAGCTTAACGACTAGCGGGACATACAATGAGCAGTTCTTC. This codes for CASSLTTSGTYNEQFF.

The chain uses TRBV7-2 and TRBJ1-2, with a tentative D call TRBD1 (5 bases). V was shortened by 2 bases and J by 5 bases, with 15 bases between the two germline ends. The CDR3 is 15 residues long. Germline values: CDR1 SGHTA, CDR2 FQGNSA. The CDR3 reads CASSLRGRDYYGYTF. CDR3 DNA sequence: TGTGCCAGCAGCTTAAGAGGCAGGGACTATTATGGCTACACCTTC.

This clonotype has a count of ten or more. The chain couples TRBV7-9 to TRBJ2-1; TRBD1 aligns across 10 bases. The V gene end was trimmed by 5 bases and the J gene end by 7 bases; junction bases not matched to a gene: 2. This CDR3 has 13 amino acids. Looked up from germline, CDR1 is SEHNR and CDR2 is FQNEAQ (reference sequence). In nucleotides, the CDR3 is TGTGCCAGCAGCCAGGACAGGGGGAATGAGCAGTTCTTC. Translation gives CASSQDRGNEQFF.

The chain carries TRBV7-8 and TRBJ2-3; D may correspond to TRBD1 or TRBD2 (5 bases each). Trimming shortened V by 9 bases and J by 2 bases, and 18 bases separated the two germline ends. The length of the CDR3 is 15 residues. Germline V gene data show CDR1 as SGHVS and CDR2 as FQNEAQ. The CDR3 protein is CARRGKDSNTDTQYF. CDR3 DNA sequence: TGTGCCAGAAGGGGCAAGGACTCGAACACAGATACGCAGTATTTT. The variable domain in full, with the rest retrieved from reference TRBV7-8 and TRBJ2-3, is GAGVSQSPRYKVAKRGQDVALRCDPISGHVSLFWYQQALGQGPEFLTYFQNEAQLDKSGLPSDRFFAERPEGSVSTLKIQRTQQEDSAVYLCARRGKDSNTDTQYFGPGTRLTVL.

V usage is TRBV20-1 and J usage is TRBJ2-7; D perhaps matches TRBD1 (5 bases). CDR1 DFQATT and CDR2 SNEGSKA come from the germline V gene (reference sequence). V lost 5 bases and J 0 bases, leaving 8 bases between the germline ends. The CDR3 runs to 12 residues. The CDR3: CSAPTVSYEQYF. As DNA, the CDR3 is TGCAGTGCTCCGACAGTCTCCTACGAGCAGTACTTC.

The genes are TRBV5-1 and TRBJ1-6, with D possibly being TRBD1 (6 bases). This CDR3 is built from 15 residues. In germline, CDR1 is SGHRS, CDR2 YFSETQ. V shed 4 bases and J shed 10 bases, with 18 bases lying between them. The CDR3 loop is CASSGGAGEGSPLHF. The CDR3 coding sequence is TGCGCCAGCAGCGGGGGCGCTGGGGAAGGCTCACCCCTCCACTTT.

In this sample, this clonotype turned up many times. This chain connects TRBV4-1 to TRBJ1-2; tentative D call: TRBD1 (5 bases). Germline V gene data show CDR1 as MGHRA and CDR2 as YSYEKL. V was pared by 5 bases and J by 4 bases, with 17 bases between. The CDR3 consists of 15 residues. The CDR3 spells CASSDEYGAAYGYTF. Written as DNA, the CDR3 is TGCGCCAGCAGCGATGAATACGGGGCAGCCTATGGCTACACCTTC.

The chain has TRBV7-9 and TRBJ2-5; weak D call: TRBD2 (5 bases). V was pared by 5 bases and J by 5 bases, with 18 bases between. The CDR3 has 15 residues. The germline CDR1 and CDR2 sequences are SEHNR and FQNEAQ (reference sequence). CDR3 in amino acids: CASSEFVRDGETQYF. In DNA form, the CDR3 reads TGTGCCAGCAGCGAATTTGTGAGGGATGGGGAGACCCAGTACTTC.

This clonotype appeared many times. This chain uses TRBV11-1 with TRBJ2-7; D may be TRBD2 (6 bases). The V and J ends lost 8 bases and 6 bases respectively, with 20 bases between them. Germline values: CDR1 SGHAT, CDR2 FQDESV (reference sequence). CDR3 length: 14 residues. The CDR3, as DNA: TGTGCCAGCCGCGGGCTAAGGGGACTTGGCGAGCAGTACTTC. Protein product: CASRGLRGLGEQYF.

This clonotype was seen more than once but under ten times. Just one base apart from a much larger clone, this may be a read error. The gene calls are TRBV29-1 and TRBJ2-7; perhaps D is TRBD1 or TRBD2 (6 bases each). V shed 7 bases and J shed 5 bases, with 21 bases lying between them. The CDR3 spans 14 residues. The V gene's germline CDR1 is SQVTM and CDR2 ANQGSEA. This chain's CDR3 is CSAMTGGRFDEQYF. The CDR3 DNA is TGCAGCGCCATGACTGGGGGGCGTTTTGACGAGCAGTACTTC.

This clonotype was observed a handful of times. The V call is TRBV4-1, the J call TRBJ1-4; no clear D. The CDR3 sequence is 16 residues long. The germline V gene encodes CDR1 MGHRA and CDR2 YSYEKL. V lost 0 bases to trimming and J lost 7 bases, with 15 bases between them. CDR3 DNA sequence: TGCGCCAGCAGCCAAGAGGAAAACAGATGGGCTGAAAAACTGTTTTTT. Translated, it gives CASSQEENRWAEKLFF.

Remarks on this clonotype: An end of the junction differs from the germline gene, which may be a read error. This rearrangement joins TRBV6-5 to TRBJ2-7, with TRBD1 matching 7 bases. The germline CDR1 and CDR2 sequences are MNHEY and SVGAGI. The CDR3 totals 13 residues. The CDR3 DNA reads TGTGCCATCAGTCTCTCGACAGGGCGGGAGCAGTACTTC. This gives the protein CAISLSTGREQYF.

The chain joins TRBV7-2 to TRBJ2-6; perhaps TRBD1 as D (6 bases). Looked up from germline, CDR1 is SGHTA and CDR2 is FQGNSA. Trimming took off 5 bases at V and 0 bases at J, with 17 bases between the two ends. The CDR3 has 18 amino acids. The CDR3 loop reads CASSNPDSRLSGANVLTF. The CDR3 region has the DNA TGTGCCAGCAGCAACCCGGACAGCCGCCTCTCTGGGGCCAACGTCCTGACTTTC.

This clonotype was observed a handful of times. This chain connects TRBV6-5 to TRBJ1-6; 7 bases map to TRBD1. V gave up 0 bases and J gave up 7 bases; unmatched junction bases: 3. Germline-derived CDR1 and CDR2 are MNHEY and SVGAGI. The CDR3 consists of 15 residues. The CDR3 nucleotides are TGTGCCAGCAGTTACTCTCGGACAGGCAATTCACCCCTCCACTTT. Its translation is CASSYSRTGNSPLHF.

This clonotype was detected only a few times. This may arise from a read error, as a much more abundant clone is one base away. The final CDR3 position lacks the conserved phenylalanine or tryptophan, pointing to a likely read error. The V gene is TRBV6-2 or TRBV6-3, the J gene TRBJ1-2, with 10 bases aligning to TRBD1. Germline values: CDR1 MNHEY, CDR2 SVGEGT. Losses at the gene ends were 9 bases for V and 5 bases for J; bases not matched to a gene: 3. The CDR3 is 12 amino acids. The CDR3 region has the DNA TGTGCCAGTAGGACAGGGGGTTATGGCTACACCTCC. The encoded protein is CASRTGGYGYTS.

This clonotype ranks as medium-sized. The CDR3 loop reads CSARGTGDYYEQYF. The DNA of the CDR3 is TGCAGTGCTAGAGGGACAGGGGATTACTACGAGCAGTACTTC. The chain is built from TRBV20-1 and TRBJ2-7; TRBD1 agrees at 9 bases. Germline CDR1 reads DFQATT; CDR2 reads SNEGSKA (reference sequence). With 1 base clipped from V and 3 bases from J, the junction kept 4 bases outside the gene matches. The CDR3 spans 14 residues.

This clonotype was detected ten times or more. The DNA of the CDR3 is TGTGCCAGTGCGGCAGGGGCCTACGAGCAGTACTTC. Protein product: CASAAGAYEQYF. The V and J genes are TRBV25-1 and TRBJ2-7; weak D call: TRBD1 (6 bases). Per the germline V gene, CDR1 is MGHDK and CDR2 is SYGVNS. The CDR3 sequence is 12 residues long. The V end was cut by 9 bases, the J end by 2 bases, with 11 bases between.

This clonotype was seen only a few times. The chain joins TRBV27 to TRBJ2-1; D uncertain. The CDR3 sequence is 15 residues long. Trimming took 10 bases from V and 0 from J, leaving 16 bases between them. In germline, CDR1 is MNHEY, CDR2 SMNVEV (reference sequence). Written as DNA, the CDR3 is TGTGCCACTCTATCAGGTTGGGGCTCCTACAATGAGCAGTTCTTC. This sequence encodes CATLSGWGSYNEQFF.